The 16 T cell receptor beta chains below all came from one sample that was sequenced in a study of cytomegalovirus exposure and HLA in healthy donors. A multiplex PCR was run with 60 Vbeta primers and 13 Jbeta primers. The protocol was immunoSEQ multiplex PCR, while the TCRdb copy is restricted to in-frame clones and leaves out a portion. The data contain 200,000 or so clones, about 85% of them singletons. Sequencing was done on a sample of PBMCs. These receptors all stem from a male donor in good health and CMV-seropositive.

V is TRBV9 and J is TRBJ1-2; no reliable D call. Trimming left V 2 bases short and J 4 bases short, with 12 bases between. This CDR3 contains 14 residues. Germline CDR1 SGDLS, CDR2 YYNGEE. The CDR3 region is CASSVHGAAYGYTF. DNA for the CDR3: TGTGCCAGCAGCGTCCACGGAGCAGCCTATGGCTACACCTTC.

The V and J genes are TRBV2 and TRBJ2-3; the match to TRBD2 covers 7 bases. V lost 7 bases to trimming and J lost 6 bases; unmatched junction nucleotides: 16. The CDR3 contains 16 residues. The germline CDR1 and CDR2 sequences are SNHLY and FYNNEI. The DNA for the CDR3 is TGTGCCAGCATGGGGACTTCTGGGGAGGGTTTCGATACGCAGTATTTT. As protein: CASMGTSGEGFDTQYF.

The chain joins TRBV11-2 to TRBJ2-7; 8 bases are a match to TRBD1. From germline, CDR1 is SGHAT and CDR2 FQNNGV. The CDR3 spans 14 residues. V dropped 3 bases and J dropped 4; count of bases not matched to a gene: 5. In DNA, the CDR3 is TGTGCCAGCAGCTTCGACAGGGGAGCTTACGAGCAGTACTTC. It encodes CASSFDRGAYEQYF. Drawing the rest from reference TRBV11-2 and TRBJ2-7, the complete variable domain is EAGVAQSPRYKIIEKRQSVAFWCNPISGHATLYWYQQILGQGPKLLIQFQNNGVVDDSQLPKDRFSAERLKGVDSTLKIQPAKLEDSAVYLCASSFDRGAYEQYFGPGTRLTVT.

This chain joins TRBV28 and TRBJ2-7; 8 bases agree with TRBD1. This CDR3 is built from 12 residues. CDR1 is MDHEN and CDR2 is SYDVKM in the germline V gene. V dropped 6 bases and J dropped 9; count of bases not matched to a gene: 7. CDR3 in DNA: TGTGCCAGCAGGACGGACAGGGATTGGCAGTACTTC. Its translation: CASRTDRDWQYF.

This clone was seen a single time. The CDR3: CASSSPTGSGYGYTF. DNA for the CDR3: TGTGCCAGCAGTTCACCGACGGGGTCCGGCTATGGCTACACCTTC. The chain combines TRBV28 with TRBJ1-2; D gene unclear. The ends were cut back, 4 bases at V and 4 bases at J, with 16 bases in the middle. The CDR3 is 15 amino acids. CDR1 and CDR2 (germline): MDHEN, SYDVKM.

This chain connects TRBV11-2 to TRBJ2-4; TRBD2 is a possible D gene (5 bases). The CDR3 spans 14 residues. Germline V lookup: CDR1 SGHAT, CDR2 FQNNGV. Trimming took off 4 bases at V and 8 bases at J, with 15 bases between the two ends. The DNA for the CDR3 is TGTGCCAGCAGCTCCACTGGCGAGGGTTACATTCAGTACTTC. Translation gives CASSSTGEGYIQYF.

V is TRBV5-1 and J is TRBJ2-7, with D tentatively TRBD2 (5 bases). The CDR3 loop spans 12 amino acids. The germline V gene has CDR1 SGHRS and CDR2 YFSETQ. The ends were cut back, 0 bases at V and 7 bases at J, with 8 bases in the middle. The CDR3 DNA is TGCGCCAGCAGCTTGGACCCGGGGGAGCAGTACTTC. It yields the protein CASSLDPGEQYF.

J is TRBJ1-4 and V is TRBV27; 10 bases match TRBD1. V lost 6 bases to trimming and J lost 1 base; unmatched junction nucleotides: 5. Per germline, CDR1 MNHEY and CDR2 SMNVEV (reference sequence). The CDR3 sequence is 16 residues long. In DNA, the CDR3 is TGTGCCAGCAGGCCCGGGACAGGGGAAACTAATGAAAAACTGTTTTTT. Its protein is CASRPGTGETNEKLFF.

This sequence joins TRBV7-2 and TRBJ2-1; 9 bases map to TRBD1. This CDR3 contains 17 residues. After removal of 5 bases from V and 4 bases from J, the junction contained 12 bases not matched to a gene. The germline V gene has CDR1 SGHTA and CDR2 FQGNSA. This chain's CDR3 is CASSRTGAPVGYNEQFF. The CDR3 DNA reads TGTGCCAGCAGCCGGACAGGGGCCCCCGTGGGATACAATGAGCAGTTCTTC.

Here the CDR3 DNA reads TGTGCCAGCCAGACAGGGCCTAGCACAGATACGCAGTATTTT. This gives the protein CASQTGPSTDTQYF. The chain uses TRBV5-6 and TRBJ2-3; TRBD1 matches at 7 bases. V shed 7 bases and J 0 bases; nucleotides not matched to a gene: 5. This CDR3 comprises 14 residues. CDR1 is SGHDT and CDR2 is YYEEEE in the germline V gene. The full variable domain, completed using reference TRBV5-6 and TRBJ2-3, is DAGVTQSPTHLIKTRGQQVTLRCSPKSGHDTVSWYQQALGQGPQFIFQYYEEEERQRGNFPDRFSGHQFPNYSSELNVNALLLGDSALYLCASQTGPSTDTQYFGPGTRLTVL.

The chain uses TRBV5-5 and TRBJ2-7; D gene unclear. The CDR3 runs to 12 residues. CDR1 is SGHKS, CDR2 YYEKEE, per germline (reference sequence). Trimming stripped 1 base from V and 1 base from J, with 3 bases between. The CDR3 loop reads CASSLPSYEQYF. Here the CDR3 DNA reads TGTGCCAGCAGCTTGCCTTCCTACGAGCAGTACTTC.

CDR3 DNA: TGTGCCAGCAGTGGAGTGAACACTGAAGCTTTCTTT. It yields the protein CASSGVNTEAFF. The J gene is TRBJ1-1, the V gene TRBV6-5; no clear D. Germline-derived CDR1 and CDR2 are MNHEY and SVGAGI. The CDR3 spans 12 residues. Trimming left V 5 bases short and J 0 bases short, with 4 bases between.

The V and J genes are TRBV7-8 and TRBJ1-1; possible D gene TRBD1, 5 bases. V was shortened by 3 bases and J by 0 bases, with 8 bases between the two germline ends. In germline, CDR1 is SGHVS, CDR2 FQNEAQ. The CDR3 has 14 amino acids. The CDR3 loop is CASSLDTLNTEAFF. DNA of the CDR3: TGTGCCAGCAGCTTGGACACCCTGAACACTGAAGCTTTCTTT.

This chain connects TRBV19 to TRBJ1-6; D is possibly TRBD1 (5 bases). Trimming took off 1 base at V and 7 bases at J, with 14 bases between the two ends. Germline loops: CDR1 LNHDA, CDR2 SQIVND (reference sequence). The CDR3 is 16 residues long. The CDR3 DNA reads TGTGCCAGTAGTATAGCAGCGACAGCAGCAAATTCACCCCTCCACTTT. Translation: CASSIAATAANSPLHF.

This clone was observed a single time. This chain uses TRBV27 with TRBJ2-2, with a tentative D call TRBD1 (6 bases). Trimming took 4 bases from V and 8 from J, leaving 14 bases between them. Germline V gene data show CDR1 as MNHEY and CDR2 as SMNVEV (reference sequence). The CDR3 contains 14 residues. CDR3 loop: CASSSPRGLGELFF. The DNA for the CDR3 is TGTGCCAGCAGTTCTCCCAGGGGCTTAGGGGAGCTGTTTTTT.

J is TRBJ2-3 and V is TRBV4-2; 12 bases match TRBD2. CDR1 and CDR2 from the germline V gene are LGHNA and YNFKEQ. After removal of 2 bases from V and 3 bases from J, the junction contained 9 bases not matched to a gene. The CDR3 covers 18 residues. CDR3 loop: CASSQSPGLAGMTDTQYF. In nucleotides, the CDR3 is TGTGCCAGCAGCCAAAGCCCTGGACTAGCGGGGATGACAGATACGCAGTATTTT.